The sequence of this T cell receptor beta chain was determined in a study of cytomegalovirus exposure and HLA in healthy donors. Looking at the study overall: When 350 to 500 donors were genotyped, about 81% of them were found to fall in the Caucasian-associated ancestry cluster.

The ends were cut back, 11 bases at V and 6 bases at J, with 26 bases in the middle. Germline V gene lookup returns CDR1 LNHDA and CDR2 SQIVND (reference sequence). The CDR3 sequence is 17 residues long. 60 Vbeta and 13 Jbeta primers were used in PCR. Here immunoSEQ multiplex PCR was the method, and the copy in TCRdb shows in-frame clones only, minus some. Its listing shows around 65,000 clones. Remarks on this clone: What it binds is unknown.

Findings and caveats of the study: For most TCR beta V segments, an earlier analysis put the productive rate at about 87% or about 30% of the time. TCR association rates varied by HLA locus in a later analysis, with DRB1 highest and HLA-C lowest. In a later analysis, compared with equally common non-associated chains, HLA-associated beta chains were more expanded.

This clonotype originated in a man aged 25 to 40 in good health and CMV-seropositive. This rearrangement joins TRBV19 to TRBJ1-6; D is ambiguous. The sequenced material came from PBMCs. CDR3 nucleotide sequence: TGTGCCGGCTTTCCTCTTAGGGAGAGTTCTTGTAATTCACCCCTCCACTTT. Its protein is CAGFPLRESSCNSPLHF.